By its share, the clone carrying this T cell receptor gamma chain is medium-sized (0.01 to 0.1%). The antigen is unknown. Distinct nucleotide sequences in the sample also encode this CDR3. This specimen belongs to a study of human gamma delta and Vdelta1 T cells. General study points: Acute myeloid leukemia was reportedly broadly targeted by polyclonal Delta One T cells.

TCRdb fed the PCR reads to CATT. This sample yields about 3,900 gamma-chain clones, of which 16% are seen a single time; 5.5% to 7.5% belongs to the top ten. This CDR3 comprises 11 residues. V shed 1 base, J shed 8 bases, and the junction held 2 bases outside the gene matches. From germline, CDR1 is EGSNGY and CDR2 YDSYNSKV. The chain recombines TRGV2 with TRGJ1 or TRGJ2. Sequences were obtained from Vdelta1 gamma-delta T cells from blood grown in culture (DOT cells). This sequence originates from a human donor in good health. This chain's CDR3 is CATWDGNKKLF. The CDR3 region has the DNA TGTGCCACCTGGGACGGTAATAAGAAACTCTTT.